One and the same sample provided the 20 T cell receptor beta chains below, sequenced in a study of ipilimumab plus nivolumab after autologous stem cell transplantation. Produced via immunoSEQ multiplex PCR; TCRdb's table is partial and in-frame only. The sample lists about 5,000 clones, more than 65% occurring once. This material consisted of PBMCs, taken in a trial of ipilimumab plus nivolumab as post-transplant consolidation. The receptors were gathered from a male donor with multiple myeloma.

The chain couples TRBV27 to TRBJ2-7, with 7 bases matching TRBD2. The germline CDR1 and CDR2 sequences are MNHEY and SMNVEV (reference sequence). The CDR3 is 15 amino acids. Unmatched junction bases numbered 9, after V lost 3 bases and J lost 4 bases. The CDR3 region has the DNA TGTGCCAGCAGTTTTGCAGCGGGGAGCAATTACGAGCAGTACTTC. It translates to CASSFAAGSNYEQYF.

This chain connects TRBV7-3 to TRBJ1-2; D possibly corresponds to TRBD1 (5 bases). This CDR3 has 13 residues. Germline values: CDR1 SGHTA, CDR2 FQGTGA. Trimming removed 3 bases from V and 2 bases from J, with 7 bases in between. Here the CDR3 reads CASSLGPNYGYTF. Here the CDR3 DNA reads TGTGCCAGCAGCTTGGGACCGAACTATGGCTACACCTTC. Drawing the rest from reference TRBV7-3 and TRBJ1-2, the complete variable domain is GAGVSQTPSNKVTEKGKYVELRCDPISGHTALYWYRQSLGQGPEFLIYFQGTGAADDSGLPNDRFFAVRPEGSVSTLKIQRTERGDSAVYLCASSLGPNYGYTFGSGTRLTVV.

The rearrangement joins TRBV12-2 to TRBJ2-2; the table calls TRBD2, which could not be checked here. TRBV12-2 is noted as a pseudogene. This CDR3 has 14 amino acids. CDR3 DNA sequence: TGTGCCAGCAGCCTGATAGGAGGGACCGGGGAGCTGTTTTTT. Translating it yields CASSLIGGTGELFF.

The rearrangement joins TRBV19 to TRBJ2-1, with D unresolved. The CDR3 length is 14 residues. Trimming removed 5 bases from V and 4 bases from J, with 12 bases in between. CDR1 is LNHDA, CDR2 SQIVND, per germline (reference sequence). The CDR3 nucleotides read TGTGCCAGTAGTTATCCGGGCCCTTACAATGAGCAGTTCTTC. It is translated as CASSYPGPYNEQFF.

This chain joins TRBV6-1 and TRBJ2-3; 11 nucleotides line up with TRBD2. The ends lost 8 bases at V and 5 bases at J; junction bases unmatched: 6. Germline lookup yields CDR1 MNHNS and CDR2 SASEGT. The CDR3 spans 14 residues. CDR3 DNA sequence: TGTGCCAGCTTTAGCGGGGGGGCCGAAGATACGCAGTATTTT. Residues: CASFSGGAEDTQYF.

This chain joins TRBV4-3 and TRBJ1-4, with D unclear. This CDR3 is built from 16 residues. CDR1 LGHNA and CDR2 YSLEER come from the germline V gene. Between the trimmed V and J ends, which lost 0 bases and 0 bases, there was a span of 8 bases. The CDR3 loop is CASSQERTATNEKLFF. Here the CDR3 DNA reads TGCGCCAGCAGCCAAGAACGGACGGCAACTAATGAAAAACTGTTTTTT.

This chain links TRBV29-1 with TRBJ1-2; 8 bases align to TRBD1. The J segment lost 3 bases and the V segment lost 6 bases, leaving 9 bases of the junction unmatched. The length of the CDR3 is 14 residues. In germline, CDR1 is SQVTM, CDR2 ANQGSEA. This CDR3 reads CSVLDRGGDYGYTF. CDR3 sequence (DNA): TGCAGCGTGCTAGACAGGGGTGGGGACTATGGCTACACCTTC.

The CDR3 sequence: CASSLGAGVRGYEQYF. For the CDR3, the DNA is TGTGCCAGCAGCTTGGGAGCGGGGGTACGGGGGTACGAGCAGTACTTC. The chain carries TRBV5-6 and TRBJ2-7, with TRBD2 matching 8 bases. Germline V gene data show CDR1 as SGHDT and CDR2 as YYEEEE. This CDR3 spans 16 amino acids. V was clipped by 0 bases and J by 4 bases; unmatched bases: 9.

This clone was seen a handful of times. The genes are TRBV7-9 and TRBJ2-1; D is ambiguous. Germline assignment: CDR1 SEHNR and CDR2 FQNEAQ (reference sequence). The CDR3 runs 14 residues. Trimming shortened V by 4 bases and J by 8 bases, and 15 bases separated the two germline ends. The chain's CDR3 is CASSSDLLYYEQFF. Here the CDR3 DNA reads TGTGCCAGCAGCTCCGATCTTCTGTATTATGAGCAGTTCTTC. Using reference TRBV7-9 and TRBJ2-1 for the parts outside the CDR3, the full variable domain is DTGVSQNPRHKITKRGQNVTFRCDPISEHNRLYWYRQTLGQGPEFLTYFQNEAQLEKSRLLSDRFSAERPKGSFSTLEIQRTEQGDSAMYLCASSSDLLYYEQFFGPGTRLTVL.

Only a few counts were recorded for this clone. The rearrangement joins TRBV5-1 to TRBJ2-7, with D tentatively TRBD2 (5 bases). V dropped 0 bases and J dropped 3 bases, with 16 bases sitting between them. Germline-derived CDR1 and CDR2 are SGHRS and YFSETQ. The CDR3 consists of 16 residues. The CDR3, as DNA: TGCGCCAGCAGCTTGGCCCCAGCTAGCCAAAGCTACGAGCAGTACTTC. Protein: CASSLAPASQSYEQYF. Looking up the rest from reference TRBV5-1 and TRBJ2-7 gives the full variable domain: KAGVTQTPRYLIKTRGQQVTLSCSPISGHRSVSWYQQTPGQGLQFLFEYFSETQRNKGNFPGRFSGRQFSNSRSEMNVSTLELGDSALYLCASSLAPASQSYEQYFGPGTRLTVT.

The chain carries TRBV4-2 and TRBJ1-1; 8 nucleotides agree with TRBD1. This CDR3 is 15 amino acids long. The J segment lost 1 base and the V segment lost 5 bases, leaving 6 bases of the junction unmatched. Germline-derived CDR1 and CDR2 are LGHNA and YNFKEQ. The CDR3 protein is CASSDSGTGNTEAFF. CDR3 DNA sequence: TGTGCCAGCAGCGACTCCGGGACAGGGAACACTGAAGCTTTCTTT.

This clone qualifies as medium-sized. At the DNA level, this CDR3 is encoded by other sequences in the same sample as well. The J gene is TRBJ1-2, the V gene TRBV9; D not resolved. The V end lost 2 bases, the J end lost 0 bases, and 5 bases lay between the germline ends. Germline V gives CDR1 SGDLS, CDR2 YYNGEE. This CDR3 spans 13 amino acids. CDR3 DNA: TGTGCCAGCAGCGTTGGCTCTAACTATGGCTACACCTTC. Translated: CASSVGSNYGYTF.

The V gene is TRBV7-3, the J gene TRBJ1-1; D ambiguous. The CDR3 has 13 residues. V was trimmed by 3 bases and J by 4 bases, leaving 9 bases between them. Germline loops: CDR1 SGHTA, CDR2 FQGTGA. The CDR3 DNA sequence: TGTGCCAGCAGCTTTACAGAGACCACTGAAGCTTTCTTT. Its protein is CASSFTETTEAFF.

The chain uses TRBV27 and TRBJ2-5; D tentatively fits TRBD1 or TRBD2 (5 bases each). Trimming left V 5 bases short and J 2 bases short, with 12 bases between. The CDR3 extends over 14 amino acids. CDR1 is MNHEY and CDR2 is SMNVEV in the germline V gene (reference sequence). CDR3 sequence: CASSLRGGQETQYF. The CDR3 coding sequence is TGTGCCAGCAGTCTTCGTGGGGGACAAGAGACCCAGTACTTC.

The gene calls are TRBV5-1 and TRBJ2-5; D gene ambiguous. Germline assignment: CDR1 SGHRS and CDR2 YFSETQ. Trimming removed 4 bases from V and 0 bases from J, with 4 bases in between. The CDR3 runs to 12 residues. CDR3 loop: CASSDNQETQYF. In DNA form, the CDR3 reads TGCGCCAGCAGCGACAACCAAGAGACCCAGTACTTC.

This clone has a handful of counts. This rearrangement joins TRBV28 to TRBJ1-5; 9 bases are shared with TRBD1. Germline values: CDR1 MDHEN, CDR2 SYDVKM. The V gene end was trimmed by 6 bases and the J gene end by 5 bases; junction bases not matched to a gene: 11. The CDR3 is 16 residues long. CDR3: CASSPLGQGRDQPQHF. The DNA of the CDR3 is TGTGCCAGCAGCCCACTCGGACAGGGGAGGGATCAGCCCCAGCATTTT.

The V call is TRBV5-5, the J call TRBJ2-7; 10 nucleotides align to TRBD1. The germline V gene has CDR1 SGHKS and CDR2 YYEKEE (reference sequence). CDR3 length: 16 amino acids. Trimming took 1 base from V and 3 from J; bases not matched to a gene: 7. The CDR3, as DNA: TGTGCCAGCAGCTTGCCCGACAGGGGGCTCATCTACGAGCAGTACTTC. As protein: CASSLPDRGLIYEQYF.

The chain is built from TRBV7-2 and TRBJ1-2; a possible D gene is TRBD1 (6 bases). This CDR3 comprises 14 residues. V lost 1 base, J lost 7 bases, and 13 bases lay in between. Germline CDR1 reads SGHTA; CDR2 reads FQGNSA. The CDR3 sequence: CASSLELGGLGYTF. As DNA, the CDR3 is TGTGCCAGCAGCTTAGAACTTGGGGGCCTTGGCTACACCTTC. Using reference TRBV7-2 and TRBJ1-2 for the parts outside the CDR3, the full variable domain is GAGVSQSPSNKVTEKGKDVELRCDPISGHTALYWYRQSLGQGLEFLIYFQGNSAPDKSGLPSDRFSAERTGGSVSTLTIQRTQQEDSAVYLCASSLELGGLGYTFGSGTRLTVV.

With respect to this clone: Compared with germline, one end of the junction differs, possibly owing to a read error. The chain recombines TRBV5-5 with TRBJ2-7; 8 bases fit TRBD2. Germline-derived CDR1 and CDR2 are SGHKS and YYEKEE (reference sequence). The CDR3 has 16 residues. The CDR3 loop reads CASSPAVAGGLYEQYF. CDR3 nucleotides: TGCGCCAGCAGCCCAGCCGTTGCGGGGGGACTCTACGAGCAGTACTTC.

This clone is medium-sized by share. The V gene is TRBV9, the J gene TRBJ1-4, with D possibly TRBD1 on 5 matching bases. The CDR3 sequence is 15 residues long. Deletions cut 3 bases from V and 8 bases from J, with 17 bases between. CDR1 and CDR2 (germline): SGDLS, YYNGEE. Written as DNA, the CDR3 is TGTGCCAGCAGCGCCCCACGGGACTCAGGGGAAAAACTGTTTTTT. This sequence encodes CASSAPRDSGEKLFF.